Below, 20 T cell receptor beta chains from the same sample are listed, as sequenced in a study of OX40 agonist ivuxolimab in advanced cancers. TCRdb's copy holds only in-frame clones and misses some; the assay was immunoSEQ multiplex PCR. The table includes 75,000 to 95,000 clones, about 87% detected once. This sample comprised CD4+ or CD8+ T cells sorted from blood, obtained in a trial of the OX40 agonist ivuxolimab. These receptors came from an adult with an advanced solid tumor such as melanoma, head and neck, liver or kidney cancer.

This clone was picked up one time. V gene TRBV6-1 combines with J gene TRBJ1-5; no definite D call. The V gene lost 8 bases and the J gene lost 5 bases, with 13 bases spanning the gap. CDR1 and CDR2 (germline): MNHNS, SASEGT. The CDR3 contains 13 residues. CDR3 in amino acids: CASLKDGHQPQHF. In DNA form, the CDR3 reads TGTGCCAGCCTAAAGGACGGGCATCAGCCCCAGCATTTT.

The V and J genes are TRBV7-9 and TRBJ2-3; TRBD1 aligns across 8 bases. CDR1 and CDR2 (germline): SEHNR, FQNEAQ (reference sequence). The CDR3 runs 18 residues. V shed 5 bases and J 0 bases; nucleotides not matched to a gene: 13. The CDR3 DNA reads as TGTGCCAGCAGCCTACTCACCCCGGGACAGGTCAGCACAGATACGCAGTATTTT. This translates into CASSLLTPGQVSTDTQYF.

The CDR3, as DNA: TGTGCCAGCAGCTTGGGCGCCAGCTTTTCTGGGGCCAACGTCCTGACTTTC. Its protein product is CASSLGASFSGANVLTF. This chain links TRBV5-4 with TRBJ2-6; no clear D. This CDR3 is 17 amino acids long. V lost 0 bases and J 1 base, leaving 11 bases between the germline ends. CDR1 is SGHNT, CDR2 YYREEE, per germline (reference sequence).

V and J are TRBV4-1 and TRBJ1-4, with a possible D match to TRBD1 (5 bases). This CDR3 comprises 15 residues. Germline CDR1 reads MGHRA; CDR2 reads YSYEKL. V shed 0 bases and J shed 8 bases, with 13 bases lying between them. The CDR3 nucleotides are TGCGCCAGCAGCCAAGAGGGACTGATCGCAGAAAAACTGTTTTTT. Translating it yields CASSQEGLIAEKLFF.

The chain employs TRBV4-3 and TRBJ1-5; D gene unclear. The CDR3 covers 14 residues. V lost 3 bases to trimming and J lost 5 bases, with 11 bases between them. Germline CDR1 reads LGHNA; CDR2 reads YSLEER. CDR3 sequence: CASSHKVLDQPQHF. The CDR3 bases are TGCGCCAGCAGCCATAAAGTGTTGGATCAGCCCCAGCATTTT.

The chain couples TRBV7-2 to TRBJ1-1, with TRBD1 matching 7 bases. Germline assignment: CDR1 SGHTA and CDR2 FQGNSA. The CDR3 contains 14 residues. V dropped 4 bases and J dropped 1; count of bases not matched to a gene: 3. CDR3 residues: CASSSGGANTEAFF. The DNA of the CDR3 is TGTGCCAGCAGCTCAGGGGGGGCGAACACTGAAGCTTTCTTT.

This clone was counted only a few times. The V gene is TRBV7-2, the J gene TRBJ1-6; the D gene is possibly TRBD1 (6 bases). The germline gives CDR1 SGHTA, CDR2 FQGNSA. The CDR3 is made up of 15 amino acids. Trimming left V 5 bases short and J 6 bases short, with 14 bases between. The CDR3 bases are TGTGCCAGCAGCGCCGGGGGGCTGATTAATTCACCCCTCCACTTT. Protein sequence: CASSAGGLINSPLHF.

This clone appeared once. CDR3 protein: CASSQTEPANWGETQYF. In DNA form, the CDR3 reads TGTGCCAGCAGCCAGACAGAGCCAGCAAATTGGGGAGAGACCCAGTACTTC. This rearrangement joins TRBV11-2 to TRBJ2-5; D is perhaps TRBD1 (5 bases). Germline V gives CDR1 SGHAT, CDR2 FQNNGV. The V and J ends lost 5 bases and 4 bases respectively, with 23 bases between them. This CDR3 region has 17 residues.

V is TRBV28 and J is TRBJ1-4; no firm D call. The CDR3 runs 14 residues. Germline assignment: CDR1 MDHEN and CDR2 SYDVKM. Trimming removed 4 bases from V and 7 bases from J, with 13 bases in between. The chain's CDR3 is CASSSPKQSEKLFF. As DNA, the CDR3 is TGTGCCAGCAGTTCGCCAAAGCAGAGTGAAAAACTGTTTTTT. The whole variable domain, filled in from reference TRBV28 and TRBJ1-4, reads DVKVTQSSRYLVKRTGEKVFLECVQDMDHENMFWYRQDPGLGLRLIYFSYDVKMKEKGDIPEGYSVSREKKERFSLILESASTNQTSMYLCASSSPKQSEKLFFGSGTQLSVL.

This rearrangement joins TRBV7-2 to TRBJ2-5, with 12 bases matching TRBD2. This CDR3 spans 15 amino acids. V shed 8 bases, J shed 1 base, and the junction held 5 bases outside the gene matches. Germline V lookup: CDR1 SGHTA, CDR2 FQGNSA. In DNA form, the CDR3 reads TGTGCCAGCGCGCGACTAGCGGGGGTCCAAGAGACCCAGTACTTC. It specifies CASARLAGVQETQYF.

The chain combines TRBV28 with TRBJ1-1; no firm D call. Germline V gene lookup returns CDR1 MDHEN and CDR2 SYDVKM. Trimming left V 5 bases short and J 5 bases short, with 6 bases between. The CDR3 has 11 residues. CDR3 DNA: TGTGCCAGCAGTACGGGGACTGAAGCTTTCTTT. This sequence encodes CASSTGTEAFF.

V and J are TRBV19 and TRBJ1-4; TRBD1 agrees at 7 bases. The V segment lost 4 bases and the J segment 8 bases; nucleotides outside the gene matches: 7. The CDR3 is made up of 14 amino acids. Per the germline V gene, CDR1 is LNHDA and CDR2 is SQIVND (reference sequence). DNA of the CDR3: TGTGCCAGTAGTAGCCGACAGGGTTGGGAAAAACTGTTTTTT. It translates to CASSSRQGWEKLFF.

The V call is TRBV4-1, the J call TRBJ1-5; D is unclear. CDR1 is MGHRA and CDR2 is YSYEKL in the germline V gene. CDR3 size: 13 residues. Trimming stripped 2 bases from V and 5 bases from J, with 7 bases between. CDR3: CASSQKEDQPQHF. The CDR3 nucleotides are TGCGCCAGCAGCCAAAAAGAGGATCAGCCCCAGCATTTT.

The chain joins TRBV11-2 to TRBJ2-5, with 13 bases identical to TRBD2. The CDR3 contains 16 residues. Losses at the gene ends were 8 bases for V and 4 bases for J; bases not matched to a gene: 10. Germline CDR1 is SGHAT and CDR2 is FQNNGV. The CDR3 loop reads CASSDLTSGGIETQYF. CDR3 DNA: TGTGCCAGCTCGGATCTGACTAGCGGGGGGATAGAGACCCAGTACTTC.

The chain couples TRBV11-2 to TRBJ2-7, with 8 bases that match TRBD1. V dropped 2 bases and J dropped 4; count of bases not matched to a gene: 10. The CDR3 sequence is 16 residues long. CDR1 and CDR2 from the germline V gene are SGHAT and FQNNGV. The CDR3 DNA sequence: TGTGCCAGCAGCTTATTCCCACAGGGGGATAGGTACGAGCAGTACTTC. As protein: CASSLFPQGDRYEQYF.

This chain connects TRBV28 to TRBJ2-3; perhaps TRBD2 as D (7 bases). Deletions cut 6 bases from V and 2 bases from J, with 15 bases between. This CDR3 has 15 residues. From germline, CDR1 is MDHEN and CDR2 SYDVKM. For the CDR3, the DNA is TGTGCCAGCAGCCCGACGGGGGGCCCCACAGATACGCAGTATTTT. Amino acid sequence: CASSPTGGPTDTQYF. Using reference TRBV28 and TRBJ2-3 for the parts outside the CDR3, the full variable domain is DVKVTQSSRYLVKRTGEKVFLECVQDMDHENMFWYRQDPGLGLRLIYFSYDVKMKEKGDIPEGYSVSREKKERFSLILESASTNQTSMYLCASSPTGGPTDTQYFGPGTRLTVL.

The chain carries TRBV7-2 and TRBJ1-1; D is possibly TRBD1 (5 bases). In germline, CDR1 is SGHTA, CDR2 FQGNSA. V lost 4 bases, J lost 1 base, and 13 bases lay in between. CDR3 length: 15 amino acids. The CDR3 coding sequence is TGTGCCAGCAGCTCTCCCAGGGCAGGGAACACTGAAGCTTTCTTT. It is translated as CASSSPRAGNTEAFF.

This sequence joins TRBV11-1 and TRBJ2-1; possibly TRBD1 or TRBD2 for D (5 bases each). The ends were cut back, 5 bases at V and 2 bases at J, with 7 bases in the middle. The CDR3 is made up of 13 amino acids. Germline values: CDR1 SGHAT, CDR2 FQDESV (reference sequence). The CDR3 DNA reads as TGTGCCAGCAGCGGGACCGCCTACAATGAGCAGTTCTTC. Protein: CASSGTAYNEQFF.

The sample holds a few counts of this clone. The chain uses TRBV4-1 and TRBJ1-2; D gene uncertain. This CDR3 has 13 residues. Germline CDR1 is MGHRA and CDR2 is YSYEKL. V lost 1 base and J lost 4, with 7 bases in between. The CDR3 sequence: CASSQVRGYGYTF. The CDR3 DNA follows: TGCGCCAGCAGCCAAGTACGTGGCTATGGCTACACCTTC.

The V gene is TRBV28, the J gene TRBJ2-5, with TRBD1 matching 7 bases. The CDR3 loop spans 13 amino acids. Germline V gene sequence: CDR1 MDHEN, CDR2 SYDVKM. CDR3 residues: CAIRDSSKETQYF. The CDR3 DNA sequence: TGTGCTATCCGGGACAGTAGCAAAGAGACCCAGTACTTC.